Below are 9 T cell receptor beta chains sequenced from a single sample in a study of identifying expanded T cells in peripheral blood. Clones were sequenced by immunoSEQ multiplex PCR, and TCRdb holds only the in-frame ones, with some missing. The sample contains about 100,000 clones, 80% to 90% of which appear only once. Material: blood. Receptors were obtained from a person aged 18 to 75 in good health.

The rearrangement uses TRBV6-5 and TRBJ2-7; D perhaps matches TRBD2 (6 bases). In germline, CDR1 is MNHEY, CDR2 SVGAGI. The V gene lost 0 bases and the J gene lost 0 bases, with 12 bases spanning the gap. This CDR3 comprises 16 residues. This CDR3 is CASSYSRDVVSYEQYF. Here the CDR3 DNA reads TGTGCCAGCAGTTACTCGCGGGACGTCGTCTCCTACGAGCAGTACTTC.

The CDR3 DNA sequence: TGTGCCAGCAGCCCCCGGTCGGGTCTCATCTCACCCCTCCACTTT. It encodes CASSPRSGLISPLHF. The chain employs TRBV7-9 and TRBJ1-6; no clear D. From germline, CDR1 is SEHNR and CDR2 FQNEAQ (reference sequence). With 5 bases removed from V and 10 bases from J, the gap between germline ends came to 18 bases. CDR3 length equals 15 residues. Full variable domain (outside the CDR3, taken from reference TRBV7-9 and TRBJ1-6): DTGVSQNPRHKITKRGQNVTFRCDPISEHNRLYWYRQTLGQGPEFLTYFQNEAQLEKSRLLSDRFSAERPKGSFSTLEIQRTEQGDSAMYLCASSPRSGLISPLHFGNGTRLTVT.

The chain is built from TRBV27 and TRBJ1-1, with D possibly matching TRBD1 (6 bases). V dropped 6 bases and J dropped 9 bases, with 17 bases sitting between them. This CDR3 has 13 amino acids. CDR1 and CDR2 (germline): MNHEY, SMNVEV (reference sequence). The CDR3 here is CASSLDRKNQAFF. CDR3 in DNA: TGTGCCAGCAGCCTGGACAGAAAGAATCAAGCTTTCTTT.

The rearrangement joins TRBV9 to TRBJ1-2, with D perhaps matching TRBD1 (5 bases). Trimming left V 0 bases short and J 4 bases short, with 10 bases between. The CDR3 length is 14 residues. In germline, CDR1 is SGDLS, CDR2 YYNGEE. CDR3 amino acids: CASSVGMGGYGYTF. In DNA form, the CDR3 reads TGTGCCAGCAGCGTAGGTATGGGGGGCTATGGCTACACCTTC.

The genes are TRBV5-4 and TRBJ2-5; tentative D call: TRBD2 (7 bases). Germline V lookup: CDR1 SGHNT, CDR2 YYREEE (reference sequence). Deletions cut 4 bases from V and 2 bases from J, with 12 bases between. The CDR3 has 14 residues. CDR3 protein: CASSLKGGQETQYF. For the CDR3, the DNA is TGTGCCAGCAGCCTGAAGGGGGGGCAAGAGACCCAGTACTTC.

The chain uses TRBV5-1 and TRBJ1-2; TRBD1 aligns across 8 bases. The CDR3 consists of 15 residues. V was pared by 4 bases and J by 7 bases, with 12 bases of the junction left unmatched. Germline CDR1 is SGHRS and CDR2 is YFSETQ. CDR3 amino acids: CASSLGQGPSGGYTF. The CDR3 nucleotides read TGCGCCAGCAGCCTAGGACAGGGCCCTTCTGGTGGCTACACCTTC.

This clone was detected only a few times. The genes are TRBV7-2 and TRBJ1-5; D unresolved. CDR1 is SGHTA and CDR2 is FQGNSA in the germline V gene. The CDR3 runs to 15 residues. The V and J ends lost 1 base and 5 bases respectively, with 12 bases between them. The CDR3 region is CASSLGPSKDQPQHF. The CDR3 nucleotides are TGTGCCAGCAGCTTAGGACCGTCAAAGGATCAGCCCCAGCATTTT.

This chain links TRBV7-2 with TRBJ1-6; D is possibly TRBD1 (6 bases). This CDR3 contains 16 residues. Germline values: CDR1 SGHTA, CDR2 FQGNSA. The V end was cut by 5 bases, the J end by 7 bases, with 18 bases between. The CDR3 spells CASSLRQLGGNSPLHF. The DNA of the CDR3 is TGTGCCAGCAGCCTACGACAGCTCGGGGGCAATTCACCCCTCCACTTT. The full variable domain, its missing parts supplied by reference TRBV7-2 and TRBJ1-6, is GAGVSQSPSNKVTEKGKDVELRCDPISGHTALYWYRQSLGQGLEFLIYFQGNSAPDKSGLPSDRFSAERTGGSVSTLTIQRTQQEDSAVYLCASSLRQLGGNSPLHFGNGTRLTVT.

The chain employs TRBV10-3 and TRBJ1-6; 7 bases fit TRBD1. The germline V gene encodes CDR1 ENHRY and CDR2 SYGVKD. The CDR3 sequence is 14 residues long. V dropped 6 bases and J dropped 7; count of bases not matched to a gene: 6. CDR3 in amino acids: CAISSGTENSPLHF. The DNA of the CDR3 is TGTGCCATCAGCTCCGGGACAGAAAATTCACCCCTCCACTTT.